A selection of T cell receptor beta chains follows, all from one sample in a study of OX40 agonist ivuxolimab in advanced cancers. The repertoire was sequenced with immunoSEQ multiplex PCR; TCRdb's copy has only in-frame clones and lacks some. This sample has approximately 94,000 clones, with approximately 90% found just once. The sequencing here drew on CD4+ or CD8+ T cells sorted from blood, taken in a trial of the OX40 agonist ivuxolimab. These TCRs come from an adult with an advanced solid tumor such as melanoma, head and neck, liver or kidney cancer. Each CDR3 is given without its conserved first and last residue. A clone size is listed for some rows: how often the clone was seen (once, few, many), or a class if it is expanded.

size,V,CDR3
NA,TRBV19,ASTQAPSDVVAGEQTQY
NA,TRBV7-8,ASSLDRWTSGSGGDTQY
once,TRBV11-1,ASSFGTGLYEQY
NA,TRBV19,ASGQGRNTEAF
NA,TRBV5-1,ASSLANGNTGELF
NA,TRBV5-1,ASSLASGAQETQY
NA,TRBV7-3,ASSPGAGTPGIETQY
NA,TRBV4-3,ASSQDVRVKAF
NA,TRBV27,ASSLMVRPDLSYEQY
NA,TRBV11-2,ASSLLAGVDEQF
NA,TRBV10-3,AISADRALTYGYT
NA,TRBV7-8,ASSLALGRLNQPQH
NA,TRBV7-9,ASSSPDEQF
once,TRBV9,ASSVRDSHNEKLF